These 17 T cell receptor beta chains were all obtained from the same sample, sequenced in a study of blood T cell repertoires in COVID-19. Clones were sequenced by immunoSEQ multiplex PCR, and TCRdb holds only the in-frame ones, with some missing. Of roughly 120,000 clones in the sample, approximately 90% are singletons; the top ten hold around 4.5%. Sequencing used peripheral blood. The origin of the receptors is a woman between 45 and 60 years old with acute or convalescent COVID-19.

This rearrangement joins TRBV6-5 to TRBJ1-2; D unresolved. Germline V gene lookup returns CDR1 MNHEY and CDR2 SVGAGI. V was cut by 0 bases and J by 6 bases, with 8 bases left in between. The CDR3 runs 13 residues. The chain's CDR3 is CASSYSPENGYTF. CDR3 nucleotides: TGTGCCAGCAGTTACTCGCCAGAAAATGGCTACACCTTC.

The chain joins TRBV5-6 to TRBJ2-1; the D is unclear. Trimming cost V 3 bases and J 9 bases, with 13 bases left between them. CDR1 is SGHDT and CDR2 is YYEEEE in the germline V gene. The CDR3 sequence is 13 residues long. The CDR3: CASSSRFLTEQFF. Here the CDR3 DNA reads TGTGCCAGCAGCTCCAGGTTTTTAACTGAGCAGTTCTTC.

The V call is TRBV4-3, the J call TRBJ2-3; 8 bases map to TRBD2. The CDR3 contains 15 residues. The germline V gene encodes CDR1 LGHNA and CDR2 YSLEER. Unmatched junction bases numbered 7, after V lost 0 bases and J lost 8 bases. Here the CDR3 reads CASSQELAVQGTQYF. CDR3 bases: TGCGCCAGCAGCCAAGAACTAGCGGTTCAAGGTACGCAGTATTTT.

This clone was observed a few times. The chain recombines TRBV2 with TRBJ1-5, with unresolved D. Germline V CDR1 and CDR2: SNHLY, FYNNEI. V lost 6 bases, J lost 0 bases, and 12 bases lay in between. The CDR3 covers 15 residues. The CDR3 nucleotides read TGTGCCAGCAGGGGCAATCCCTATAGCAATCAGCCCCAGCATTTT. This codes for CASRGNPYSNQPQHF.

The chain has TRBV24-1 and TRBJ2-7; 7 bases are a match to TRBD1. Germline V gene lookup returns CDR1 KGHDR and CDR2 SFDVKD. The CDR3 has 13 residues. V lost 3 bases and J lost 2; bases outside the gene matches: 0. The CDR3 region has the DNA TGTGCCACCAGTGATACAGGGGCCTACGAGCAGTACTTC. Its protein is CATSDTGAYEQYF.

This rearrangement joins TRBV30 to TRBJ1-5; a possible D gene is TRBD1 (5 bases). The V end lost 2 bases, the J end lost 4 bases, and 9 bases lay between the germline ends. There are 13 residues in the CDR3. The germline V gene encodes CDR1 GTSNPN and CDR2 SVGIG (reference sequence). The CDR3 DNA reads TGTGCCTGGAGTACGCAGGGAAATCAGCCCCAGCATTTT. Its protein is CAWSTQGNQPQHF.

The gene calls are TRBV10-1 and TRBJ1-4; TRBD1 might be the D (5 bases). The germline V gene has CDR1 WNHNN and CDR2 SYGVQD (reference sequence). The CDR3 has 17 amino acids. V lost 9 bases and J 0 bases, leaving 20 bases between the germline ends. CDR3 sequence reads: CASPRGRSPATNEKLFF. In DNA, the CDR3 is TGCGCCAGTCCTAGGGGCCGCAGCCCCGCAACTAATGAAAAACTGTTTTTT.

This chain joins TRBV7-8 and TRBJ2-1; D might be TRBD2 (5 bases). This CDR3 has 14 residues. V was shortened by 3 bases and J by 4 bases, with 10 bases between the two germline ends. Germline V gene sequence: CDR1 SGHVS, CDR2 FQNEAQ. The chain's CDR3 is CASSFQADYNEQFF. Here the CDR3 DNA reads TGTGCCAGCAGCTTCCAAGCGGATTACAATGAGCAGTTCTTC.

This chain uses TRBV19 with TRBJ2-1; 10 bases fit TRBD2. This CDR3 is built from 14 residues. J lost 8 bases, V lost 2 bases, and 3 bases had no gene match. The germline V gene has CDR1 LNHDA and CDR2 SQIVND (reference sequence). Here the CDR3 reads CASSISGGAYEQFF. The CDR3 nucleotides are TGTGCCAGTAGTATAAGCGGGGGGGCCTATGAGCAGTTCTTC.

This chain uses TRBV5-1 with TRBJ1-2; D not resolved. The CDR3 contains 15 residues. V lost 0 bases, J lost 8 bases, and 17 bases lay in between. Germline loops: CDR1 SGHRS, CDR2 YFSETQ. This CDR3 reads CASSLGAARSEGYTF. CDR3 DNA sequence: TGCGCCAGCAGCTTGGGAGCTGCGAGGAGTGAGGGCTACACCTTC.

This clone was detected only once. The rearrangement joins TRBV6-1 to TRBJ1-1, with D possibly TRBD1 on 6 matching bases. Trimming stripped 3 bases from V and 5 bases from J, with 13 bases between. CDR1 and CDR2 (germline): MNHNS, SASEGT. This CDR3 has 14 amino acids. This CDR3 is CASSDRGRGTEAFF. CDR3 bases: TGTGCCAGCAGTGACAGGGGAAGGGGAACTGAAGCTTTCTTT.

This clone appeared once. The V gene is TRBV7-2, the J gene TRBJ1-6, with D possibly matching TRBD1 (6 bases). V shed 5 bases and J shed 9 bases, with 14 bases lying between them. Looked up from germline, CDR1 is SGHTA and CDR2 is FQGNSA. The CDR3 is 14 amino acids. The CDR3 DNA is TGTGCCAGCAGCGCCCACAGGGTTCGTTCACCCCTCCACTTT. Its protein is CASSAHRVRSPLHF.

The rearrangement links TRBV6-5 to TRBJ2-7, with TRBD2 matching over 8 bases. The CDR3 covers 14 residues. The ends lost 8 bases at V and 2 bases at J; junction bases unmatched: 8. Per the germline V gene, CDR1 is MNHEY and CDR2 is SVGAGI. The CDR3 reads CASGAGGIPYEQYF. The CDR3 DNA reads TGTGCCAGCGGCGCGGGGGGTATACCCTACGAGCAGTACTTC.

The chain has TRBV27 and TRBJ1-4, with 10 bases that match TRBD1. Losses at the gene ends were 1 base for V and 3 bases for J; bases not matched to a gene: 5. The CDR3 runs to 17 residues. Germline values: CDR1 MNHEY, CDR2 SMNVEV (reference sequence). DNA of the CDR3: TGTGCCAGCAGTTTATGGGGACAGGGGATTGCTAATGAAAAACTGTTTTTT. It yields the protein CASSLWGQGIANEKLFF.

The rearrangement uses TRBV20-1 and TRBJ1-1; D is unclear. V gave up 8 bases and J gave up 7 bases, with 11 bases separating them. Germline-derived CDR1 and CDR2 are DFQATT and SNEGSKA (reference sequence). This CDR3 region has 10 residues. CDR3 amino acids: CSLSLYEAFF. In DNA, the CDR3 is TGCAGTCTGTCTCTTTATGAAGCTTTCTTT.

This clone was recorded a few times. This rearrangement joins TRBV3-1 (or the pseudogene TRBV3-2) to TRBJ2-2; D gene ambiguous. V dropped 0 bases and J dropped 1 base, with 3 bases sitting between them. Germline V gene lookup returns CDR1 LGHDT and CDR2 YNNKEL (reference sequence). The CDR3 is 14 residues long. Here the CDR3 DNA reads TGTGCCAGCAGCCAAGACAGGAACACCGGGGAGCTGTTTTTT. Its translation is CASSQDRNTGELFF.

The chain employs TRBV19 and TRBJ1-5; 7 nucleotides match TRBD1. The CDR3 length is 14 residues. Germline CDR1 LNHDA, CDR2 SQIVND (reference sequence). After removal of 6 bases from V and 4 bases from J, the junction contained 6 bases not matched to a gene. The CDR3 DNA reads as TGTGCCAGTAGGCCCCGGGACAGAAATCAGCCCCAGCATTTT. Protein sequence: CASRPRDRNQPQHF. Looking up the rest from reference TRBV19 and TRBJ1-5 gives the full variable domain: DGGITQSPKYLFRKEGQNVTLSCEQNLNHDAMYWYRQDPGQGLRLIYYSQIVNDFQKGDIAEGYSVSREKKESFPLTVTSAQKNPTAFYLCASRPRDRNQPQHFGDGTRLSIL.